The subject of this entry is one T cell receptor beta chain. This sample stems from a study of shared T cell receptors in the human thymus. J was trimmed by 9 bases and V by 2 bases; bases with no gene match: 2. Germline CDR1 reads SGHTA; CDR2 reads FQGTGA. This CDR3 region has 14 residues. This table comes from immunoSEQ multiplex PCR, and its TCRdb copy is limited to in-frame clones, with some not included. The sample has more than 550,000 clones, 70% to 90% seen once. Separately, the same data were catalogued under a study of human thymus T cells. That source reports: Thymus tissue for the work was resected from patients undergoing corrective heart surgery. Blood and thymic repertoires both appeared biased in V and J gene usage. Related research described thymic repertoires that were highly overlapping among unrelated individuals.

This receptor was taken from a girl less than two years old with a congenital heart defect. Sequencing input: thymocytes. The chain is built from TRBV7-3 and TRBJ1-6; 9 bases line up with TRBD1. The DNA for the CDR3 is TGTGCCAGCAGCTTACGGGGACAGGGTTCACCCCTCCACTTT. Translation gives CASSLRGQGSPLHF. The full variable domain, its missing parts supplied by reference TRBV7-3 and TRBJ1-6, is GAGVSQTPSNKVTEKGKYVELRCDPISGHTALYWYRQSLGQGPEFLIYFQGTGAADDSGLPNDRFFAVRPEGSVSTLKIQRTERGDSAVYLCASSLRGQGSPLHFGNGTRLTVT.